The sequence of this T cell receptor beta chain was determined in a study of blood T cell repertoires in COVID-19. TCRdb keeps only in-frame clones here, not all; method: immunoSEQ multiplex PCR. The data contain 40,000 to 60,000 clones, more than 85% of them singletons. Sequenced sample: peripheral blood. This TCR was recovered from a man aged 40-49 years with active COVID-19.

CDR3 DNA: TGTGCCAGCAGCTCCCGGACAGGGGAGGCTTTCTTT. This gives the protein CASSSRTGEAFF. The chain recombines TRBV9 with TRBJ1-1; 9 bases match TRBD1. The length of the CDR3 is 12 residues. Looked up from germline, CDR1 is SGDLS and CDR2 is YYNGEE. The V segment lost 4 bases and the J segment 11 bases; nucleotides outside the gene matches: 6.